This TCR beta chain was sequenced in a study of technical replicates of blood from several donors. Sequenced by immunoSEQ multiplex PCR; TCRdb stores in-frame clones only, minus some. The sample has fewer than 80,000 clones, 89% seen once. CDR1 and CDR2 from the germline V gene are LGHNA and YNFKEQ. This CDR3 is 15 amino acids long. Losses at the gene ends were 0 bases for V and 6 bases for J; bases not matched to a gene: 7. Specimen: PBMCs. The chain employs TRBV4-2 and TRBJ2-7; 8 positions agree with TRBD1. This sequence was found in a human donor in good health. Some clones in this sample may be carry-over from other donors' samples. DNA for the CDR3: TGTGCCAGCAGCCAAGAGACGACAGGGGAAATCGAGCAGTACTTC. Its translation: CASSQETTGEIEQYF.